The clone carrying this TCR beta chain was picked up one time. The source of the sample is a study of technical replicates of blood from a handful of donors. Measured with immunoSEQ multiplex PCR; TCRdb has only the in-frame clones, and not every one. The table shows 77,000 or so clones, with roughly 92% occurring only once. CDR3 size: 14 residues. Germline CDR1 is SQVTM and CDR2 is ANQGSEA. The trim removed 3 bases at V and 6 bases at J, leaving 7 bases unmatched. The rearrangement links TRBV29-1 to TRBJ2-1; the match to TRBD2 covers 8 bases. This receptor was taken from a human donor in good health. Sequenced material: T cells isolated from PBMCs. The chain's CDR3 is CSVEDGRAFNEQFF. The CDR3 bases are TGCAGCGTTGAGGACGGGAGGGCCTTCAATGAGCAGTTCTTC.